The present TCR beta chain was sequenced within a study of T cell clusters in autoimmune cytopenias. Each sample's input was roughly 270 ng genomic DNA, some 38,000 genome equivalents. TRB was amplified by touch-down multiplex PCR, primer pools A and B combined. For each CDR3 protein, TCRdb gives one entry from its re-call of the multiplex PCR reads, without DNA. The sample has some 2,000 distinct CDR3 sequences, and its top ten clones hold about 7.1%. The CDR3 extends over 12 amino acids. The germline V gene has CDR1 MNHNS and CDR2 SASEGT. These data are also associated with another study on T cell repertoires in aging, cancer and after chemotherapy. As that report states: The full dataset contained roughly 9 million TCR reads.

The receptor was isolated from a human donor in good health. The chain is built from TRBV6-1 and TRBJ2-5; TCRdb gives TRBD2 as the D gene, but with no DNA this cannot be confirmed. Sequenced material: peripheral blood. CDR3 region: CASSEGGEAQYF.